The present entry profiles one TCR beta chain with its context. The sample comes from a study of blood T cell repertoires in COVID-19. Across the whole study: In each case, the material was cDNA or gDNA derived from T cells, B-cell-depleted T cells, or PBMCs.

Per the study methods: Scientists estimated how many nucleated cells there were by amplifying reference gene primers. Produced via immunoSEQ multiplex PCR; TCRdb's table is partial and in-frame only. Clonal size and the V and J genes are those of that table, whereas D and trimming came from the DNA. The data hold about 68,000 clones, with approximately 88% observed a single time. Germline CDR1 SGHTA, CDR2 FQGNSA. CDR3 length: 14 amino acids. V shed 3 bases, J shed 7 bases, and the junction held 5 bases outside the gene matches. J is TRBJ2-1 and V is TRBV7-2; 8 bases fit TRBD2. The material sequenced was peripheral blood. This receptor was obtained from a human donor in a cohort sampled during active COVID-19. The CDR3 DNA is TGTGCCAGCAGCTTCAGCGGGGGCCTAAATGAGCAGTTCTTC. Amino acid sequence: CASSFSGGLNEQFF.